This T cell receptor beta chain was documented in a study of cytomegalovirus exposure and HLA in healthy donors. Points from the study as a whole: The TCR clusters that emerged in the first cohort tended, a later analysis found, to co-occur in the approximately 130 validation repertoires. Rare TCR sequences dominated, though some public TCRs recurred in many donors.

V lost 6 bases to trimming and J lost 6 bases; unmatched junction nucleotides: 8. This CDR3 is 14 amino acids long. Germline-derived CDR1 and CDR2 are SGDLS and YYNGEE. For this clone: Its antigen remains unidentified.

The study drew the donors from its roughly 130-subject validation cohort, separate from the roughly 700-subject first cohort. Assay: immunoSEQ multiplex PCR; the TCRdb copy retains only in-frame clones and omits some. The data show about 130,000 clones, around 86% seen once. This TCR was recovered from a woman aged 18-29 years in good health and CMV-seronegative. This chain joins TRBV9 and TRBJ2-1; 8 nucleotides match TRBD2. The sequencing input was PBMCs. CDR3 DNA sequence: TGTGCCAGCAATCCGGGAGGGGCTTTCAATGAGCAGTTCTTC. Protein: CASNPGGAFNEQFF.